This T cell receptor (beta chain) was sequenced in a study of cytomegalovirus exposure and HLA in healthy donors. Study outcomes and limitations: Earlier analysis yielded a pattern in which most TCR beta V segments were productive about 90% or about 30% of the time. In a later analysis, the majority of CMV-associated beta chains seemingly showed HLA restriction.

The PCR was carried out with 60 Vbeta primers and 13 Jbeta primers. Per the study methods: Roughly 11 million shared chains were among the roughly 80 million unique TCR beta chains that a later analysis counted. Libraries were prepared by immunoSEQ multiplex PCR; TCRdb keeps only in-frame clonotypes and omits some of them. That table gives V, J and clone size, and the DNA gave D and trimming. The table lists 240,000 or so clones, 81% of them singletons. Healthy bone marrow donors made up the cohort. CDR1 and CDR2 (germline): SGHTA, FQGTGA. The CDR3 sequence is 13 residues long. V shed 4 bases and J shed 7 bases, with 14 bases lying between them. Points on this clone: Its antigen is not identified.

The chain recombines TRBV7-3 with TRBJ2-7, with TRBD1 as a possible D gene (7 bases). This clonotype was sampled from a woman aged 55-70 years in good health and CMV-seropositive. The source material was PBMCs. This chain's CDR3 is CASSSSRGAEQYF. The DNA of the CDR3 is TGTGCCAGCAGCTCCTCCAGGGGGGCAGAGCAGTACTTC.